This entry lists 23 T cell receptor beta chains sequenced from one sample in a study of neurological immune-mediated disorders. The time point was: longitudinal time-point 1 (baseline). A single record per CDR3 protein comes from TCRdb applying MiXCR to the 5' RACE reads. In the table there are fewer than 55,000 distinct CDR3 sequences, more than 8.5% of which are singletons. The sample comprised PBMCs. Receptor source: a woman between 40 and 55 years old in good health.

This clonotype was observed at least ten times. This rearrangement joins TRBV29-1 to TRBJ2-7, with 12 bases lining up with TRBD2. The CDR3 runs to 13 residues. Germline V gene sequence: CDR1 SQVTM, CDR2 ANQGSEA. Trimming took 6 bases from V and 6 from J; bases not matched to a gene: 6. Here the CDR3 reads CSVLTSGRPEQYF. The CDR3 DNA reads as TGCAGCGTCCTTACTAGCGGGAGGCCCGAGCAGTACTTC.

This clonotype has ten or more counts. This rearrangement joins TRBV12-3 or TRBV12-4 to TRBJ1-6; no clear D. The CDR3 contains 14 residues. V lost 2 bases and J 5 bases, leaving 7 bases between the germline ends. CDR3 coding DNA: TGTGCCAGCAGTTTAAGACGGAATAATTCACCCCTCCACTTT. Translating it yields CASSLRRNNSPLHF.

In its sample, this clonotype was seen many times. The gene calls are TRBV10-3 and TRBJ1-3; TRBD1 is a possible D gene (6 bases). Trimming removed 5 bases from V and 4 bases from J, with 15 bases in between. Germline values: CDR1 ENHRY, CDR2 SYGVKD. This CDR3 is 15 amino acids long. CDR3 loop: CAISPGDIGGNTIYF. In DNA, the CDR3 is TGTGCCATCAGTCCGGGGGACATAGGGGGAAACACCATATATTTT.

This clonotype was counted many times. V and J are TRBV20-1 and TRBJ1-5; 7 nucleotides agree with TRBD1. With 6 bases clipped from V and 5 bases from J, the junction kept 7 bases outside the gene matches. The germline V gene encodes CDR1 DFQATT and CDR2 SNEGSKA (reference sequence). There are 13 residues in the CDR3. This CDR3 reads CSARGTVDQPQHF. CDR3 bases: TGCAGTGCCCGAGGGACAGTAGATCAGCCCCAGCATTTT.

This clonotype has at least ten counts. The chain carries TRBV4-3 and TRBJ2-1; the match to TRBD1 covers 10 bases. J was trimmed by 6 bases and V by 0 bases; bases with no gene match: 2. CDR3 size: 15 residues. Germline lookup yields CDR1 LGHNA and CDR2 YSLEER. The CDR3 coding sequence is TGCGCCAGCAGCCAAGATAGGACAGGGGGCAATGAGCAGTTCTTC. Protein product: CASSQDRTGGNEQFF.

In its sample, this clonotype was seen many times. The gene calls are TRBV6-5 and TRBJ2-7; perhaps TRBD1 as D (6 bases). CDR1 is MNHEY and CDR2 is SVGAGI in the germline V gene. The CDR3 runs 16 residues. V gave up 0 bases and J gave up 4 bases, with 16 bases separating them. The CDR3 bases are TGTGCCAGCAGTTACTCAGCGTCCGGGACACCTTACGAGCAGTACTTC. This translates into CASSYSASGTPYEQYF.

This clonotype was counted at least ten times. The rearrangement uses TRBV12-3 or TRBV12-4 and TRBJ1-2, with a weak D call TRBD1 (5 bases). V was shortened by 5 bases and J by 8 bases, with 15 bases between the two germline ends. The CDR3 is 13 residues long. The CDR3: CASSKTIGDGYTF. The CDR3 nucleotides read TGTGCCAGCAGTAAGACCATAGGGGACGGCTACACCTTC.

This clonotype was counted many times. The rearrangement links TRBV20-1 to TRBJ1-2, with 8 nucleotides matching TRBD1. The CDR3 totals 13 residues. Per the germline V gene, CDR1 is DFQATT and CDR2 is SNEGSKA (reference sequence). J was trimmed by 6 bases and V by 0 bases; bases with no gene match: 3. DNA for the CDR3: TGCAGTGCTAGAGATGGACAGGGTAATGGCTACACCTTC. This encodes CSARDGQGNGYTF.

This clonotype was detected many times. The chain is built from TRBV5-1 and TRBJ1-3; the match to TRBD1 covers 8 bases. Germline values: CDR1 SGHRS, CDR2 YFSETQ. The CDR3 sequence is 16 residues long. Trimming took 3 bases from V and 4 from J; bases not matched to a gene: 9. This chain's CDR3 is CASSSADRVGGNTIYF. The CDR3 DNA sequence: TGCGCCAGCAGCTCCGCGGACAGGGTTGGAGGAAACACCATATATTTT.

This clonotype was seen repeatedly, ten times or more. V is TRBV7-9 and J is TRBJ2-6; D gene uncertain. Trimming removed 1 base at V and 0 bases at J, with 7 bases between. This CDR3 comprises 16 residues. Germline V lookup: CDR1 SEHNR, CDR2 FQNEAQ (reference sequence). Here the CDR3 DNA reads TGTGCCAGCAGCTTAGGGTGGAACTCTGGGGCCAACGTCCTGACTTTC. The encoded protein is CASSLGWNSGANVLTF.

This clonotype was detected many times. J is TRBJ2-7 and V is TRBV7-2; D is possibly TRBD1 (5 bases). Trimming cost V 2 bases and J 2 bases, with 7 bases left between them. This CDR3 contains 13 residues. CDR1 and CDR2 (germline): SGHTA, FQGNSA. For the CDR3, the DNA is TGTGCCAGCAGCTTACCAGGGACCTACGAGCAGTACTTC. Its protein product is CASSLPGTYEQYF.

At least ten counts were recorded for this clonotype. V gene TRBV9 combines with J gene TRBJ2-4, with D unresolved. The ends were cut back, 0 bases at V and 0 bases at J, with 7 bases in the middle. The CDR3 spans 15 residues. Per germline, CDR1 SGDLS and CDR2 YYNGEE. The CDR3 DNA is TGTGCCAGCAGCGTAGGAGCGCTAGCCAAAAACATTCAGTACTTC. It specifies CASSVGALAKNIQYF.

To note about this clonotype: Just one base apart from a much larger clone, this may be a read error. The chain has TRBV11-3 and TRBJ2-7, with a possible D match to TRBD1 (5 bases). In germline, CDR1 is SGHNT, CDR2 YENEEA. There are 14 residues in the CDR3. The CDR3 DNA reads TGTGCCAGCAGCTGGGGCAGGGCATCCTACGACCAGTACTTC. Encoded protein: CASSWGRASYDQYF. The full variable domain, in which reference TRBV11-3 and TRBJ2-7 provide the parts outside the CDR3, is EAGVVQSPRYKIIEKKQPVAFWCNPISGHNTLYWYLQNLGQGPELLIRYENEEAVDDSQLPKDRFSAERLKGVDSTLKIQPAELGDSAVYLCASSWGRASYDQYFGPGTRLTVT.

The table lists this clonotype with many counts. This rearrangement joins TRBV7-2 to TRBJ2-2; no reliable D call. The CDR3 totals 15 residues. The germline V gene has CDR1 SGHTA and CDR2 FQGNSA. The V end was cut by 5 bases, the J end by 2 bases, with 12 bases between. The CDR3 loop is CASSRSGRNTGELFF. The CDR3 bases are TGTGCCAGCAGCCGGTCGGGTCGAAACACCGGGGAGCTGTTTTTT. Supplemented by reference TRBV7-2 and TRBJ2-2, the full variable domain reads GAGVSQSPSNKVTEKGKDVELRCDPISGHTALYWYRQSLGQGLEFLIYFQGNSAPDKSGLPSDRFSAERTGGSVSTLTIQRTQQEDSAVYLCASSRSGRNTGELFFGEGSRLTVL.

At least ten counts were recorded for this clonotype. The chain combines TRBV6-2 or TRBV6-3 with TRBJ2-1; a possible D gene is TRBD2 (5 bases). In germline, CDR1 is MNHEY, CDR2 SVGEGT. Trimming removed 0 bases from V and 3 bases from J, with 15 bases in between. The CDR3 spans 17 residues. CDR3 region: CASSYSILGGNYNEQFF. Here the CDR3 DNA reads TGTGCCAGCAGTTACTCGATACTAGGTGGGAACTACAATGAGCAGTTCTTC.

This clonotype was observed many times. This chain joins TRBV15 and TRBJ1-5; 12 bases are shared with TRBD1. The CDR3 has 16 amino acids. V lost 4 bases to trimming and J lost 7 bases; unmatched junction nucleotides: 8. The germline gives CDR1 LNHNV, CDR2 YYDKDF (reference sequence). The CDR3 protein is CATSTRPGQGAQPQHF. The CDR3 DNA follows: TGTGCCACCAGCACTCGCCCGGGACAGGGGGCCCAGCCCCAGCATTTT.

This clonotype was recorded many times. The chain uses TRBV5-1 and TRBJ2-5; 9 bases are shared with TRBD2. With V trimmed by 5 bases and J by 1 base, 12 bases remained unmatched. This CDR3 region has 17 residues. Germline CDR1 reads SGHRS; CDR2 reads YFSETQ. CDR3 residues: CASRPPGLAAVQETQYF. The DNA for the CDR3 is TGCGCCAGCAGACCTCCGGGACTAGCCGCCGTCCAAGAGACCCAGTACTTC.

At least ten counts were recorded for this clonotype. The CDR3 loop is CASSSRGASSYEQYF. The CDR3 bases are TGTGCCAGCAGCTCCCGGGGAGCTAGCTCCTACGAGCAGTACTTC. The V gene is TRBV5-5, the J gene TRBJ2-7; D is possibly TRBD2 (5 bases). CDR1 is SGHKS and CDR2 is YYEKEE in the germline V gene (reference sequence). Trimming left V 3 bases short and J 0 bases short, with 13 bases between. This CDR3 has 15 residues.

This clonotype was found many times. The CDR3 bases are TGTGCCCGGGGCGTGGAAACTCAAGCTAGCTCCTACAATGAGCAGTTCTTC. Its protein product is CARGVETQASSYNEQFF. The genes are TRBV5-4 and TRBJ2-1; the D call may be TRBD1 or TRBD2 (5 bases each). Trimming took 10 bases from V and 0 from J, leaving 23 bases between them. The CDR3 is made up of 17 amino acids. Germline values: CDR1 SGHNT, CDR2 YYREEE (reference sequence). Combining the CDR3 with reference TRBV5-4 and TRBJ2-1 gives the whole variable domain ETGVTQSPTHLIKTRGQQVTLRCSSQSGHNTVSWYQQALGQGPQFIFQYYREEENGRGNFPPRFSGLQFPNYSSELNVNALELDDSALYLCARGVETQASSYNEQFFGPGTRLTVL.

The rearrangement joins TRBV12-3 or TRBV12-4 to TRBJ2-5; 12 bases are shared with TRBD2. Trimming took 4 bases from V and 11 from J; bases not matched to a gene: 11. CDR3 length: 15 residues. The CDR3 DNA reads as TGTGCCAGCAGTTCCCGGACTAGCGGGGCCTCGACTCAGTACTTC. Translation gives CASSSRTSGASTQYF.

Regarding this clonotype: Relative to the germline gene, one junction end is altered; a read error may explain this. V and J are TRBV5-1 and TRBJ2-1, with TRBD2 matching over 9 bases. Germline CDR1 reads SGHRS; CDR2 reads YFSETQ. CDR3 size: 15 residues. The CDR3 sequence: CASSLRASGINEQFF. Here the CDR3 DNA reads TGCGCCAGCAGCTTGAGGGCTAGCGGGATCAATGAACAGTTCTTC.

This clonotype was found many times. The gene calls are TRBV20-1 and TRBJ2-5, with 7 bases that match TRBD2. J gave up 3 bases and V 2 bases, and 9 bases lay outside the gene matches. The CDR3 length is 15 residues. Germline V CDR1 and CDR2: DFQATT, SNEGSKA (reference sequence). CDR3: CSARPPEGGKETQYF. As DNA, the CDR3 is TGCAGTGCTAGACCCCCCGAGGGAGGGAAAGAGACCCAGTACTTC.

This clonotype was counted many times. This rearrangement joins TRBV10-3 to TRBJ1-4; D not resolved. In germline, CDR1 is ENHRY, CDR2 SYGVKD. This CDR3 spans 14 amino acids. V lost 2 bases and J lost 8, with 12 bases in between. The CDR3 loop is CAISEDSPGEKLFF. The CDR3 DNA follows: TGTGCCATCAGTGAGGACTCTCCCGGCGAAAAACTGTTTTTT.